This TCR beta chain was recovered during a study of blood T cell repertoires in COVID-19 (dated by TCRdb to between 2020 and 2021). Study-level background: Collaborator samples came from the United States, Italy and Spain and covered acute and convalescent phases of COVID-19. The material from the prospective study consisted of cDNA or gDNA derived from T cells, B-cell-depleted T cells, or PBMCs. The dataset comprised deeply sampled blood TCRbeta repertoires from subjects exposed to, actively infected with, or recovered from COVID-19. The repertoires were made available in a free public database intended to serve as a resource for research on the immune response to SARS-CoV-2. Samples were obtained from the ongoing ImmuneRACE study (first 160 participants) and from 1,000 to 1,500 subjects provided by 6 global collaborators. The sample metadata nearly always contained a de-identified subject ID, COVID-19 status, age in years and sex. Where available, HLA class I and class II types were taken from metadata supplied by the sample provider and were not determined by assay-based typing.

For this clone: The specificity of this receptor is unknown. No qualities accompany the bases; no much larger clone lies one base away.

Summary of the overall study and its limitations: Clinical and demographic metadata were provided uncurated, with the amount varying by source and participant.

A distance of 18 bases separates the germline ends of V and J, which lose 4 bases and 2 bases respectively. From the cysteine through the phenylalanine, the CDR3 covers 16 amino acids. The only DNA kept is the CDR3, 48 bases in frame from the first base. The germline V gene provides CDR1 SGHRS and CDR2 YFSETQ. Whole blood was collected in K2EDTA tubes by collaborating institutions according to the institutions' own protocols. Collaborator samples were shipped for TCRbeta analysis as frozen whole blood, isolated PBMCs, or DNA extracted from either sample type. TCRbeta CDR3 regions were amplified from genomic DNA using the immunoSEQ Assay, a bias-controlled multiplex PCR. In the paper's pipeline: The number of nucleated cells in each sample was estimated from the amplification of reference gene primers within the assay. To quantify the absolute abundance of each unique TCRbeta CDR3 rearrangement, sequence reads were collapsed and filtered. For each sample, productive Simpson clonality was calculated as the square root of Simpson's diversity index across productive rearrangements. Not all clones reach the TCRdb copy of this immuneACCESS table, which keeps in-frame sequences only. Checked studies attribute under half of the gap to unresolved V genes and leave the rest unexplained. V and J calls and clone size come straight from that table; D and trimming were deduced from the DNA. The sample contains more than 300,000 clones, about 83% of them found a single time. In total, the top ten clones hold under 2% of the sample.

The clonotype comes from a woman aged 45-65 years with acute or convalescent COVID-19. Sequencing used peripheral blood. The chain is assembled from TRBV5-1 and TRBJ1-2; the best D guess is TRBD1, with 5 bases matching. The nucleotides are TGCGCCAGCAGCCCCCAGGGTTCGCTAGTAAACTATGGCTACACCTTC. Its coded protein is CASSPQGSLVNYGYTF.